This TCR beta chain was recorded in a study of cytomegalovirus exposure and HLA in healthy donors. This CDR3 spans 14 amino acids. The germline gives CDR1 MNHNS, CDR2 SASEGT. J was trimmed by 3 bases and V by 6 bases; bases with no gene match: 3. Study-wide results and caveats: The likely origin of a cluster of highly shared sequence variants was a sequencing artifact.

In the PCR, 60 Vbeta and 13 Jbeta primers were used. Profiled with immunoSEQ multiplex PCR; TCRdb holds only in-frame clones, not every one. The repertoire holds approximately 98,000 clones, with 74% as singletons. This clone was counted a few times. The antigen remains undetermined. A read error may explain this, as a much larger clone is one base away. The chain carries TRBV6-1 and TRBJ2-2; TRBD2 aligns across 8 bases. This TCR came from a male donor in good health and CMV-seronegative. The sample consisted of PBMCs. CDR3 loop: CASRREGDTGELFF. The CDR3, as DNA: TGTGCCAGCAGACGGGAGGGGGACACCGGGGAGCTGTTTTTT.